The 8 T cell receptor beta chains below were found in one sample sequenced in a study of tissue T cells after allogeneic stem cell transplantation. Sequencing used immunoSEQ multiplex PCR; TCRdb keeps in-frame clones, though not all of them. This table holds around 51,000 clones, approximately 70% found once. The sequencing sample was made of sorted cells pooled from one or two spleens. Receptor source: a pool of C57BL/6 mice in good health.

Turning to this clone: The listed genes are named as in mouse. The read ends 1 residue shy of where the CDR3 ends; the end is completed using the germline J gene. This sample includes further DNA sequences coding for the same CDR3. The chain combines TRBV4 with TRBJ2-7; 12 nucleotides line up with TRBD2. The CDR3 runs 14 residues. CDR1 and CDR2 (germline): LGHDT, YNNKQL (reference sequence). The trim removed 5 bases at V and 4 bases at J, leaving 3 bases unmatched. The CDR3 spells CASSPGTGGYEQYF. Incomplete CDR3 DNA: TGTGCCAGCAGCCCCGGGACTGGGGGGTATGAACAGTAC.

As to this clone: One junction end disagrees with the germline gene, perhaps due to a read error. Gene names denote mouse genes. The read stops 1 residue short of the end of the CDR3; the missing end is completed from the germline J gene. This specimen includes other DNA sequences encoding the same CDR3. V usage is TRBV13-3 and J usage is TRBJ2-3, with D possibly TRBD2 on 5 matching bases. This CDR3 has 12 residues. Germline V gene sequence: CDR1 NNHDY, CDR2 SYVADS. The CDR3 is CASSDGEETLYF. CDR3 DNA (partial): TGTGCCAGCAGCGATGGGGAAGAAACGCTGTAT.

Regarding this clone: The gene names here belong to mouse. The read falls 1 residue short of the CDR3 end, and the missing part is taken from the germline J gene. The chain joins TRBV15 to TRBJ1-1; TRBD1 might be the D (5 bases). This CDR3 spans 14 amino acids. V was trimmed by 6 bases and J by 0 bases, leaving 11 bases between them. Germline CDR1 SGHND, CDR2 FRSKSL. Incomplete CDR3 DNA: TGTGCCAGCAGCCAGACAGATGCAAACACAGAAGTCTTC. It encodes CASSQTDANTEVF. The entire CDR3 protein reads CASSQTDANTEVFF. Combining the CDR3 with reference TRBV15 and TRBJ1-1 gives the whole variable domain DAGVTQTPRHEVAEKGQTIILKCEPVSGHNDLFWYRQTKIQGLELLSYFRSKSLMEDGGAFKDRFKAEMLNSSFSTLKIQPTEPKDSAVYLCASSQTDANTEVFFGKGTRLTVV.

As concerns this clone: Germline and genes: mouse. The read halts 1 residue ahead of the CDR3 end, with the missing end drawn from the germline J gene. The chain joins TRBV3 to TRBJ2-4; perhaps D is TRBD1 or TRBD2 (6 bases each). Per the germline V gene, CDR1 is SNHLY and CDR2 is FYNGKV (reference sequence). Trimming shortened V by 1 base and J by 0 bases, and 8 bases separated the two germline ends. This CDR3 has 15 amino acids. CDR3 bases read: TGTGCCAGCAGCTTAGAGGGGGGAAGTCAAAACACCTTGTAC. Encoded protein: CASSLEGGSQNTLY. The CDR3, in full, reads CASSLEGGSQNTLYF. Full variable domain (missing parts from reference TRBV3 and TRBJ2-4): GPKVLQIPSHQIIDMGQMVTLNCDPVSNHLYFYWYKQILGQQMEFLVNFYNGKVMEKSKLFKDQFSVERPDGSYFTLKIQPTALEDSAVYFCASSLEGGSQNTLYFGAGTRLSVL.

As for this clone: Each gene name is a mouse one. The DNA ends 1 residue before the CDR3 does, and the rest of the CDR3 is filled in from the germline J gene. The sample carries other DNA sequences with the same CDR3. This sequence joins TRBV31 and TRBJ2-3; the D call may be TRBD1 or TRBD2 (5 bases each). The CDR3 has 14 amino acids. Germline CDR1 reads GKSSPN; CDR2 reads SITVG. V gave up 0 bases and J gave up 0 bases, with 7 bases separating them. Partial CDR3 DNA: TGTGCCTGGAGTCTCGGGGGTAGTGCAGAAACGCTGTAT. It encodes CAWSLGGSAETLY. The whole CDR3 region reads CAWSLGGSAETLYF.

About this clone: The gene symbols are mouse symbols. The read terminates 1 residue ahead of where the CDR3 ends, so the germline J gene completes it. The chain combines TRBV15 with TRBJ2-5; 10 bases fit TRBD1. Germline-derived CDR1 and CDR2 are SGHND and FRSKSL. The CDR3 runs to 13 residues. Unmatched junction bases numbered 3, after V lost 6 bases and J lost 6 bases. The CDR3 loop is CASRTGGGDTQYF. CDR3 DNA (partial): TGTGCCAGCAGGACAGGGGGCGGTGACACCCAGTAC.

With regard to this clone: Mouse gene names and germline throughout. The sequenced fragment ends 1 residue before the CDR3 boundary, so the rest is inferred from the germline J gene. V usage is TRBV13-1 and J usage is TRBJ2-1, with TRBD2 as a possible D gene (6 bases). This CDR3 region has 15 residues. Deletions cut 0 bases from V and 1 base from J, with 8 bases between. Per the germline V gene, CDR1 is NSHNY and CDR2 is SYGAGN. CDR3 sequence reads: CASSDALGNYAEQFF. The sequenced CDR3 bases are TGTGCCAGCAGTGATGCACTGGGCAACTATGCTGAGCAGTTC.

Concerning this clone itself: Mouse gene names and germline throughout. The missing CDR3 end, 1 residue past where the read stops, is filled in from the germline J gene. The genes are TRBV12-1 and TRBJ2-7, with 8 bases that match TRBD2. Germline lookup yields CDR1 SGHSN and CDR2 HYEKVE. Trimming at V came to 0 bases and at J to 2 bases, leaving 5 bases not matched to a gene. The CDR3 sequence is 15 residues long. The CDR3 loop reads CASSLAGGAPYEQYF. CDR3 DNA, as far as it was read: TGTGCCAGCTCTCTCGCGGGGGGGGCGCCCTATGAACAGTAC.